A single sample gave rise to the 22 T cell receptor beta chains below, sequenced in a study of blood T cell repertoires in COVID-19. Measured with immunoSEQ multiplex PCR; TCRdb has only the in-frame clones, and not every one. The sample has about 71,000 clones; 70% to 90% are singletons. Sequenced input: peripheral blood. These TCRs come from a man aged 45-60 years with active COVID-19.

This rearrangement joins TRBV29-1 to TRBJ2-3; D is ambiguous. V shed 3 bases and J shed 0 bases, with 7 bases lying between them. The CDR3 length is 13 residues. Looked up from germline, CDR1 is SQVTM and CDR2 is ANQGSEA. CDR3 DNA: TGCAGCGTTGAGACAACTAGCACAGATACGCAGTATTTT. This codes for CSVETTSTDTQYF.

The chain joins TRBV19 to TRBJ2-5, with D tentatively TRBD1 (6 bases). Germline values: CDR1 LNHDA, CDR2 SQIVND (reference sequence). The CDR3 runs to 17 residues. V was shortened by 5 bases and J by 4 bases, with 23 bases between the two germline ends. In DNA, the CDR3 is TGTGCCAGTAGTTCCCATCCCGGGACAATGTTATCAGAGACCCAGTACTTC. It translates to CASSSHPGTMLSETQYF.

The chain combines TRBV6-2 or TRBV6-3 with TRBJ2-1; 8 bases line up with TRBD2. The V and J ends lost 5 bases and 8 bases, in that order; junction bases with no gene match: 5. The CDR3 consists of 13 residues. CDR1 and CDR2 (germline): MNHEY, SVGEGT. DNA of the CDR3: TGTGCCAGCAGTCCCGGACTAGCCTATGAGCAGTTCTTC. Encoded protein: CASSPGLAYEQFF.

The V call is TRBV7-2, the J call TRBJ2-1, with D unclear. Germline CDR1 is SGHTA and CDR2 is FQGNSA. The CDR3 consists of 16 residues. V was pared by 1 base and J by 7 bases, with 17 bases between. CDR3 coding DNA: TGTGCCAGCAGCTTAGGGGCGACACCCTTAGGTAATGAGCAGTTCTTC. Protein sequence: CASSLGATPLGNEQFF.

This clone was detected once. The gene calls are TRBV24-1 and TRBJ2-1; D is undetermined. Trimming shortened V by 4 bases and J by 8 bases, and 14 bases separated the two germline ends. The germline V gene encodes CDR1 KGHDR and CDR2 SFDVKD. This CDR3 contains 14 residues. Written as DNA, the CDR3 is TGTGCCACCAGTGACCCCTCCAGGAACCATGAGCAGTTCTTC. Its protein is CATSDPSRNHEQFF.

The CDR3, as DNA: TGTGCCAGCAGTTTTTATCCCTTCGGGGAGCTGTTTTTT. Amino acid sequence: CASSFYPFGELFF. This chain links TRBV27 with TRBJ2-2; no definite D call. The CDR3 is made up of 13 amino acids. V shed 3 bases and J shed 7 bases, with 9 bases lying between them. Looked up from germline, CDR1 is MNHEY and CDR2 is SMNVEV (reference sequence).

This chain joins TRBV4-2 and TRBJ2-1; 7 bases are shared with TRBD2. The CDR3 length is 16 residues. Germline CDR1 is LGHNA and CDR2 is YNFKEQ. J gave up 2 bases and V 1 base, and 5 bases lay outside the gene matches. In DNA form, the CDR3 reads TGTGCCAGCAGCCAAGGCCGGCGGGAGACCTACAATGAGCAGTTCTTC. Translating it yields CASSQGRRETYNEQFF.

The chain carries TRBV9 and TRBJ2-7; 10 bases fit TRBD1. V lost 4 bases, J lost 7 bases, and 11 bases stayed unmatched. The CDR3 covers 15 residues. CDR1 and CDR2 from the germline V gene are SGDLS and YYNGEE. For the CDR3, the DNA is TGTGCCAGCAGCACTCGCGGGGACAGGGGCTTGGAGCAGTACTTC. It yields the protein CASSTRGDRGLEQYF.

The J gene is TRBJ2-3, the V gene TRBV13; D unclear. V was shortened by 0 bases and J by 0 bases, with 13 bases between the two germline ends. Germline assignment: CDR1 PRHDT and CDR2 FYEKMQ (reference sequence). The CDR3 is 17 residues long. The CDR3 loop is CASSLGARFSSTDTQYF. The CDR3 DNA reads as TGTGCCAGCAGCTTAGGTGCGCGCTTTTCTAGCACAGATACGCAGTATTTT.

The V call is TRBV10-3, the J call TRBJ1-1; TRBD1 might be the D (6 bases). CDR1 ENHRY and CDR2 SYGVKD come from the germline V gene. The germline V and J ends were trimmed by 4 bases and 1 base, with 7 bases remaining between them. This CDR3 contains 13 residues. The CDR3 nucleotides are TGTGCCATCAGTGGGGGACAGAACACTGAAGCTTTCTTT. The encoded protein is CAISGGQNTEAFF.

The chain recombines TRBV27 with TRBJ1-5; TRBD1 matches 7 bases. CDR3 size: 13 residues. From germline, CDR1 is MNHEY and CDR2 SMNVEV (reference sequence). Trimming at V came to 4 bases and at J to 9 bases, leaving 6 bases not matched to a gene. CDR3: CASSSQGSGPQHF. The CDR3 region has the DNA TGTGCCAGCAGTTCACAGGGGTCTGGGCCCCAGCATTTT.

The V gene is TRBV28, the J gene TRBJ1-1; D is undetermined. Per the germline V gene, CDR1 is MDHEN and CDR2 is SYDVKM. This CDR3 region has 16 residues. The germline V and J ends were trimmed by 4 bases and 0 bases, with 15 bases remaining between them. The CDR3 bases are TGTGCCAGCAGTTCTCCGGCGGGCAAATTGAACACTGAAGCTTTCTTT. It codes for CASSSPAGKLNTEAFF.

V and J are TRBV6-5 and TRBJ1-2; weak D call: TRBD1 (5 bases). CDR1 and CDR2 (germline): MNHEY, SVGAGI. The CDR3 runs to 13 residues. V lost 8 bases and J 5 bases, leaving 15 bases between the germline ends. In nucleotides, the CDR3 is TGTGCCAGCCTTTTAGGGGTTTTTTATGGCTACACCTTC. Translating it yields CASLLGVFYGYTF.

J is TRBJ1-2 and V is TRBV19; the D is unclear. The CDR3 runs to 15 residues. The V end was cut by 5 bases, the J end by 3 bases, with 16 bases between. Germline lookup yields CDR1 LNHDA and CDR2 SQIVND (reference sequence). In nucleotides, the CDR3 is TGTGCCAGTAGTTCCCCGACTCGGGTGGACTATGGCTACACCTTC. Its translation is CASSSPTRVDYGYTF.

The chain is built from TRBV18 and TRBJ2-3; D is unclear. V was trimmed by 1 base and J by 5 bases, leaving 10 bases between them. Germline values: CDR1 KGHSH, CDR2 LQKENI. The CDR3 runs 14 residues. CDR3 protein: CASSPRAGRDTQYF. In nucleotides, the CDR3 is TGTGCCAGCTCACCACGGGCAGGTCGAGATACGCAGTATTTT.

This clone occurred once. J is TRBJ1-1 and V is TRBV18; D is ambiguous. Trimming left V 2 bases short and J 1 base short, with 11 bases between. CDR3 size: 15 residues. Germline V lookup: CDR1 KGHSH, CDR2 LQKENI. CDR3 sequence: CASSPSGLRNTEAFF. CDR3 nucleotide sequence: TGTGCCAGCTCACCATCAGGTCTTCGGAACACTGAAGCTTTCTTT.

The table lists this clone with a few counts. The rearrangement uses TRBV24-1 and TRBJ1-1; 10 bases align to TRBD1. Germline CDR1 and CDR2: KGHDR and SFDVKD. The CDR3 is 15 residues long. J lost 4 bases, V lost 4 bases, and 5 bases had no gene match. The CDR3 loop reads CATSESGTGATEAFF. In DNA, the CDR3 is TGTGCCACCAGTGAATCCGGGACAGGGGCCACTGAAGCTTTCTTT.

This chain joins TRBV19 and TRBJ1-5; the match to TRBD1 covers 8 bases. The length of the CDR3 is 15 residues. CDR1 and CDR2 (germline): LNHDA, SQIVND (reference sequence). V was clipped by 1 base and J by 6 bases; unmatched bases: 5. The CDR3 loop is CASSIVQGAGQPQHF. The CDR3 DNA follows: TGTGCCAGTAGTATAGTTCAGGGGGCGGGTCAGCCCCAGCATTTT.

The rearrangement links TRBV6-5 to TRBJ1-1; D is uncertain. V gave up 2 bases and J gave up 10 bases, with 17 bases separating them. The CDR3 is 14 amino acids. Germline assignment: CDR1 MNHEY and CDR2 SVGAGI. CDR3 bases: TGTGCCAGCAGTTACGCCGGACCGAGGAGGGCAGCTTTCTTT. This codes for CASSYAGPRRAAFF.

The J gene is TRBJ2-3, the V gene TRBV5-1, with D hard to call. There are 15 residues in the CDR3. V was trimmed by 4 bases and J by 2 bases, leaving 14 bases between them. Germline CDR1 is SGHRS and CDR2 is YFSETQ. The CDR3 DNA is TGCGCCAGCAGCGGTTGGCCAGGCCTCACAGATACGCAGTATTTT. Translated: CASSGWPGLTDTQYF.

This chain links TRBV19 with TRBJ2-1, with D maybe TRBD2 (6 bases). CDR3 size: 14 residues. With 6 bases removed from V and 4 bases from J, the gap between germline ends came to 13 bases. Germline V lookup: CDR1 LNHDA, CDR2 SQIVND (reference sequence). The CDR3, as DNA: TGTGCCAGTAGCACCCCGGGAGTTTACAATGAGCAGTTCTTC. Translating it yields CASSTPGVYNEQFF.

This clone occurred a few times. The CDR3 DNA is TGTGCCAGCAGCTTAGCGGGGGGTGCCGAGCAGTACGTC. Translated, it gives CASSLAGGAEQYV. The chain joins TRBV7-8 to TRBJ2-7, with a tentative D call TRBD2 (6 bases). V shed 0 bases and J shed 6 bases, with 9 bases lying between them. Germline CDR1 reads SGHVS; CDR2 reads FQNEAQ. The CDR3 runs to 13 residues.